This T cell receptor beta chain was sequenced during a study of blood T cell repertoires in COVID-19. Here immunoSEQ multiplex PCR was the method, and the copy in TCRdb shows in-frame clones only, minus some. This sample has about 440,000 clones; approximately 90% occur once, and the top ten carry about 2.1%. Germline loops: CDR1 LNHDA, CDR2 SQIVND (reference sequence). The V and J ends lost 5 bases and 3 bases respectively, with 4 bases between them. The CDR3 length is 11 residues. The sample taken for sequencing was PBMCs or T cells enriched from blood (not recorded which). The receptor was isolated from a woman aged 18-35 years with acute COVID-19. The chain recombines TRBV19 with TRBJ2-5; D is unclear. Written as DNA, the CDR3 is TGTGCCAGTAGTCTTGAAGAGACCCAGTACTTC. The encoded protein is CASSLEETQYF. The full variable domain, completed using reference TRBV19 and TRBJ2-5, is DGGITQSPKYLFRKEGQNVTLSCEQNLNHDAMYWYRQDPGQGLRLIYYSQIVNDFQKGDIAEGYSVSREKKESFPLTVTSAQKNPTAFYLCASSLEETQYFGPGTRLLVL.